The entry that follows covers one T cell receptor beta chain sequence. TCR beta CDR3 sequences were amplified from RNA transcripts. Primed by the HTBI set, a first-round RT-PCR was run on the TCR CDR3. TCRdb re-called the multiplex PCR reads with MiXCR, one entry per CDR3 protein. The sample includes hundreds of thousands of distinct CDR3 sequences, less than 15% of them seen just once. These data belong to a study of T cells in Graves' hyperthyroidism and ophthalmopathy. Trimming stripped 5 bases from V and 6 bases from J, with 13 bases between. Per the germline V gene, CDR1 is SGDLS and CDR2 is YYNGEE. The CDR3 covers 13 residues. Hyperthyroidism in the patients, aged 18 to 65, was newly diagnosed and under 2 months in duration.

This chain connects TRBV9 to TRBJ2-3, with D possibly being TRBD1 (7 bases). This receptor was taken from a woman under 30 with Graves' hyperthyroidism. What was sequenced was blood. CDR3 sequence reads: CASSRPGGDTQYF. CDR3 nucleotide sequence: TGTGCCAGCAGTCGCCCAGGGGGGGATACGCAGTATTTT.